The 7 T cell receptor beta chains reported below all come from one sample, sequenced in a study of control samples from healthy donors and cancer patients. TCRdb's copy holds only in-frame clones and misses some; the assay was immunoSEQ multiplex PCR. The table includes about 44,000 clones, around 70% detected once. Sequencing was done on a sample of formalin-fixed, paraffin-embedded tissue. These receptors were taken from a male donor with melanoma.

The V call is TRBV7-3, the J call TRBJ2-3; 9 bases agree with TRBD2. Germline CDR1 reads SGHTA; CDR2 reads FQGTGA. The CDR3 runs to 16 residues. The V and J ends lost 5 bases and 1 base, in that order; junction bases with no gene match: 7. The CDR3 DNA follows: TGTGCCAGCAGCCCGACCTTAGCGGGAGGCACAGATACGCAGTATTTT. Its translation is CASSPTLAGGTDTQYF.

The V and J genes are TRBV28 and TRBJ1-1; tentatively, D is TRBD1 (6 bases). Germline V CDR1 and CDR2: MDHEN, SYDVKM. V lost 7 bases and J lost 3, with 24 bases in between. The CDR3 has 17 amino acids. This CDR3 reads CASTPPQGRGWDTEAFF. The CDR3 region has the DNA TGTGCCAGCACCCCTCCACAGGGTAGGGGCTGGGACACTGAAGCTTTCTTT.

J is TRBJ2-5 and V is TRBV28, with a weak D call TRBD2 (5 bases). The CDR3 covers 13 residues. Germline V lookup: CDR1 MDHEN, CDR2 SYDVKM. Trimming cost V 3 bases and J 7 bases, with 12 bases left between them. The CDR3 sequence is CASSFNRDGTQYF. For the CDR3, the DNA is TGTGCCAGCAGTTTCAACCGGGATGGGACCCAGTACTTC.

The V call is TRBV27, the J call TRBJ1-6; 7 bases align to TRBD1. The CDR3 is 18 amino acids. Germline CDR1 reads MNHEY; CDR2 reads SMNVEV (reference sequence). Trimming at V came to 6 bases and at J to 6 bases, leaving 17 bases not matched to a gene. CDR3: CASRERPMSRGGNSPLHF. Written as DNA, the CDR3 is TGTGCCAGCAGAGAGCGTCCTATGAGCAGGGGGGGTAATTCACCCCTCCACTTT.

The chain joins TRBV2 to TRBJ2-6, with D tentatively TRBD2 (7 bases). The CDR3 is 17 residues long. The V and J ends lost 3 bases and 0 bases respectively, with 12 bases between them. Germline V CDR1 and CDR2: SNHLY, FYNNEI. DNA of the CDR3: TGTGCCAGCAGTGACAGGGGAGGGGCCTCTGGGGCCAACGTCCTGACTTTC. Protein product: CASSDRGGASGANVLTF.

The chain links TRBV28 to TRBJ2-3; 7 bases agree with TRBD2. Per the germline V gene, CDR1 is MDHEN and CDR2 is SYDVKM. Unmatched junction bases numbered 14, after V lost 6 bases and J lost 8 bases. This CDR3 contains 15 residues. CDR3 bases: TGTGCCAGCAGACCAGCGGGATCTGGGGCAGGTACGCAGTATTTT. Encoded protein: CASRPAGSGAGTQYF.

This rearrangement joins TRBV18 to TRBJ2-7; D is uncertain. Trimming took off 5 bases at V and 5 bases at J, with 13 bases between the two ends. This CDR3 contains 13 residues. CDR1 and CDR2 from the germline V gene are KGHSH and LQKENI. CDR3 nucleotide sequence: TGTGCCAGCTCATCTCGGGTTAGGGACGAGCAGTACTTC. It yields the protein CASSSRVRDEQYF.